This TCR beta chain derives from a study of CD4 T cell repertoires in COVID-19. About the study: Relabeled CFSE-low cells, IL-2-expanded for roughly 9 days, met spikes from other coronaviruses.

The memory T cells were sequenced right after ex vivo isolation, without culture. Points from the study as a whole: Suggested intraclonal diversification: top SARS-CoV-2-reactive clonotypes appeared in two or three memory subsets. In SARS-CoV and/or HKU1 spike cultures, between 7 and 25% of SARS-CoV-2 clonotypes reappeared.

About this clone: What it binds is not known.

Trimming at V came to 3 bases and at J to 9 bases, leaving 2 bases not matched to a gene. CDR1 and CDR2 (germline): MDHEN, SYDVKM. The CDR3 loop spans 12 amino acids. Measured with immunoSEQ multiplex PCR; TCRdb has only the in-frame clones, and not every one. The table has fewer than 100,000 clones, 83% seen once. The sample here was CD4+ T cells from peripheral blood, taken after recovery from COVID-19. The source of this sequence is a human donor who had COVID-19. The V and J genes are TRBV28 and TRBJ2-1, with 7 bases that match TRBD2. CDR3 amino acids: CASSFWTSEQFF. Here the CDR3 DNA reads TGTGCCAGCAGTTTCTGGACTAGTGAGCAGTTCTTC.